This T cell receptor beta chain was recovered during a study of T cell repertoires in cytomegalovirus infection. Study in general: Selection of CMV epitopes for the study included recently identified HLA-C-restricted and well-studied HLA-B-restricted ones. Indicated by public TCR beta signatures were CMV infection and matching HLA type.

The CDR3 extends over 14 amino acids. V shed 5 bases and J 0 bases; nucleotides not matched to a gene: 4. Germline V lookup: CDR1 SGHTA, CDR2 FQGNSA. TCRdb reprocessed the reads with MiXCR, giving one entry per CDR3 protein. Counted here are nearly 700,000 distinct CDR3 sequences, around a third occurring once; the ten biggest clones make up roughly 20%. About this clonotype: Its target is not known.

The material sequenced was cultured PBMCs, taken from culture after CMV antigen stimulation. The chain carries TRBV7-2 and TRBJ2-7; 7 bases are shared with TRBD1. This TCR derives from a human donor in good health (CMV status not recorded). Some clones in this sample may be carry-over from other donors' samples. The CDR3 reads CASSPWDSSYEQYF. The CDR3 coding sequence is TGTGCCAGCAGCCCCTGGGACAGCTCCTACGAGCAGTACTTC.